The 25 T cell receptor beta chains reported below all come from one sample, sequenced in a study of CD8 T cell repertoires and HIV-1 epitope variants. No antigen is known for these receptors. Generated by immunoSEQ multiplex PCR, the TCRdb table keeps only in-frame clones and is missing some. Altogether over 1,500 clones are present, 65% to 85% being singletons, with the ten largest covering 35% to 50%. Sequencing was done on a sample of cultured CD8+ T cells derived from PBMCs. All receptors derive from a male donor with HIV.

The genes are TRBV6-5 and TRBJ2-5; D remains ambiguous. V was clipped by 0 bases and J by 5 bases, with 10 bases between them. Germline loops: CDR1 MNHEY, CDR2 SVGAGI. This CDR3 region has 14 residues. CDR3 loop: CASSYSHSGETQYF. The CDR3 nucleotides read TGTGCCAGCAGTTACTCGCACAGTGGGGAGACCCAGTACTTC.

The J gene is TRBJ2-1, the V gene TRBV14; possible D gene TRBD2, 6 bases. Germline V lookup: CDR1 SGHDN, CDR2 FVKESK. CDR3 length equals 18 residues. V was pared by 1 base and J by 8 bases, with 24 bases between. DNA of the CDR3: TGTGCCAGCAGCCAAGTCCCCGCGCGGGACGCCGACGAGGATGAGCAGTTCTTC. Translation gives CASSQVPARDADEDEQFF.

The rearrangement uses TRBV7-6 and TRBJ2-1; 10 positions match TRBD2. The ends lost 5 bases at V and 5 bases at J; junction bases unmatched: 6. The CDR3 runs 15 residues. CDR1 is SGHVS and CDR2 is FNYEAQ in the germline V gene. The CDR3 DNA reads as TGTGCCAGCAGCCGCACTAGCGGGGTTAACAATGAGCAGTTCTTC. Amino acids: CASSRTSGVNNEQFF.

The CDR3 nucleotides are TGTGCCAGCAGGAGACAGGGGGCTTCTTACTACGAGCAGTACTTC. Its translation: CASRRQGASYYEQYF. The chain combines TRBV11-1 with TRBJ2-7; the match to TRBD1 covers 10 bases. The V gene's germline CDR1 is SGHAT and CDR2 FQDESV (reference sequence). The V and J ends lost 6 bases and 3 bases, in that order; junction bases with no gene match: 8. This CDR3 is 15 amino acids long.

This clone occurred once. This chain links TRBV10-3 with TRBJ2-3; D tentatively fits TRBD1 or TRBD2 (5 bases each). CDR3 size: 15 residues. Germline V gives CDR1 ENHRY, CDR2 SYGVKD. The V end was cut by 2 bases, the J end by 3 bases, with 12 bases between. The CDR3 is CAISEEGSPTDTQYF. The CDR3 DNA sequence: TGTGCCATCAGTGAGGAGGGGAGTCCGACAGATACGCAGTATTTT.

The chain recombines TRBV7-9 with TRBJ2-1; TRBD2 might be the D (6 bases). This CDR3 has 13 amino acids. V was pared by 5 bases and J by 7 bases, with 12 bases between. Germline V lookup: CDR1 SEHNR, CDR2 FQNEAQ (reference sequence). CDR3 amino acids: CASSHGTENEQFF. The CDR3 nucleotides read TGTGCCAGCAGCCACGGGACTGAGAATGAGCAGTTCTTC.

This clone showed up just a few times. V and J are TRBV27 and TRBJ1-6, with 7 nucleotides matching TRBD1. The CDR3 consists of 11 residues. The germline CDR1 and CDR2 sequences are MNHEY and SMNVEV (reference sequence). J gave up 14 bases and V 4 bases, and 2 bases lay outside the gene matches. The CDR3 DNA reads TGTGCCAGCAGTTCCGGGACAGCCCTCCACTTT. Its protein is CASSSGTALHF.

The chain has TRBV9 and TRBJ1-4; 7 bases fit TRBD1. After removal of 4 bases from V and 3 bases from J, the junction contained 6 bases not matched to a gene. Per the germline V gene, CDR1 is SGDLS and CDR2 is YYNGEE. The CDR3 runs 15 residues. In DNA, the CDR3 is TGTGCCAGCAGCCCAAGGGACAGTTCTAATGAAAAACTGTTTTTT. Protein sequence: CASSPRDSSNEKLFF. The full variable domain, completed using reference TRBV9 and TRBJ1-4, is DSGVTQTPKHLITATGQRVTLRCSPRSGDLSVYWYQQSLDQGLQFLIQYYNGEERAKGNILERFSAQQFPDLHSELNLSSLELGDSALYFCASSPRDSSNEKLFFGSGTQLSVL.

The V call is TRBV28, the J call TRBJ1-3, with D perhaps TRBD1 (5 bases). The CDR3 consists of 15 residues. The V end lost 0 bases, the J end lost 2 bases, and 8 bases lay between the germline ends. From germline, CDR1 is MDHEN and CDR2 SYDVKM. The CDR3 here is CASSLWRGAGNTIYF. The CDR3 DNA follows: TGTGCCAGCAGTTTATGGAGGGGAGCTGGAAACACCATATATTTT.

The chain has TRBV11-2 and TRBJ1-1; 9 positions match TRBD1. V shed 1 base, J shed 4 bases, and the junction held 13 bases outside the gene matches. Germline values: CDR1 SGHAT, CDR2 FQNNGV. This CDR3 has 18 residues. The CDR3 DNA follows: TGTGCCAGCAGCTTAGTCGTGACAGGGGGGTCTTGGGGCACTGAAGCTTTCTTT. This codes for CASSLVVTGGSWGTEAFF.

This chain joins TRBV4-1 and TRBJ1-2; D not resolved. The ends were cut back, 0 bases at V and 3 bases at J, with 5 bases in the middle. CDR1 and CDR2 (germline): MGHRA, YSYEKL. The CDR3 length is 13 residues. The CDR3 nucleotides read TGCGCCAGCAGCCAAGATAGGGACTATGGCTACACCTTC. It yields the protein CASSQDRDYGYTF.

V is TRBV7-2 and J is TRBJ2-5; D possibly corresponds to TRBD1 (8 bases). V lost 5 bases and J 3 bases, leaving 13 bases between the germline ends. In germline, CDR1 is SGHTA, CDR2 FQGNSA. The CDR3 has 14 amino acids. Written as DNA, the CDR3 is TGTGCCAGCAGCGTAACAGGGGGGGAAGAGACCCAGTACTTC. Translated, it gives CASSVTGGEETQYF.

The chain links TRBV7-8 to TRBJ1-6, with 7 positions matching TRBD1. The junction had 11 bases not matched to a gene; V was cut back by 5 bases and J by 10 bases. CDR1 and CDR2 (germline): SGHVS, FQNEAQ. This CDR3 contains 15 residues. The CDR3 loop reads CASSPRTGVESPLHF. CDR3 bases: TGTGCCAGCAGCCCGAGGACAGGAGTAGAGTCACCCCTCCACTTT.

The chain is built from TRBV13 and TRBJ2-7; no firm D call. Germline V lookup: CDR1 PRHDT, CDR2 FYEKMQ (reference sequence). CDR3 size: 12 residues. Trimming shortened V by 0 bases and J by 5 bases, and 5 bases separated the two germline ends. The CDR3 region has the DNA TGTGCCAGCAGCTTAGGGCGCCACGAGCAGTACTTC. It codes for CASSLGRHEQYF.

This chain uses TRBV5-1 with TRBJ2-2; D ambiguous. Trimming pared 0 bases from V and 6 bases from J, leaving 0 bases between. The CDR3 has 11 amino acids. CDR1 and CDR2 (germline): SGHRS, YFSETQ. The CDR3: CASSLAGELFF. For the CDR3, the DNA is TGCGCCAGCAGCTTGGCCGGGGAGCTGTTTTTT. Full variable domain (missing parts from reference TRBV5-1 and TRBJ2-2): KAGVTQTPRYLIKTRGQQVTLSCSPISGHRSVSWYQQTPGQGLQFLFEYFSETQRNKGNFPGRFSGRQFSNSRSEMNVSTLELGDSALYLCASSLAGELFFGEGSRLTVL.

The gene calls are TRBV11-2 and TRBJ2-5; TRBD2 agrees at 8 bases. The CDR3 covers 20 residues. CDR1 is SGHAT, CDR2 FQNNGV, per germline. Unmatched junction bases numbered 20, after V lost 0 bases and J lost 5 bases. CDR3 sequence (DNA): TGTGCCAGCAGCTTAGAGAAAAGGAGATGGAGCGGGGGTTCTTCGGAGACCCAGTACTTC. This codes for CASSLEKRRWSGGSSETQYF.

This clone has only a few counts. The CDR3 loop reads CASSENGVGNQPQHF. For the CDR3, the DNA is TGTGCCAGCAGTGAAAACGGGGTGGGCAATCAGCCCCAGCATTTT. The rearrangement joins TRBV2 to TRBJ1-5; unclear D gene. The CDR3 length is 15 residues. Germline CDR1 and CDR2: SNHLY and FYNNEI. The germline V and J ends were trimmed by 2 bases and 2 bases, with 10 bases remaining between them.

The rearrangement uses TRBV27 and TRBJ1-1, with D possibly being TRBD1 (5 bases). Germline V gene lookup returns CDR1 MNHEY and CDR2 SMNVEV (reference sequence). V lost 0 bases and J 0 bases, leaving 11 bases between the germline ends. This CDR3 comprises 16 residues. This chain's CDR3 is CASSLSWTSMNTEAFF. Here the CDR3 DNA reads TGTGCCAGCAGTTTATCGTGGACAAGCATGAACACTGAAGCTTTCTTT.

The V gene is TRBV7-3, the J gene TRBJ2-5; unclear D gene. The V end was cut by 3 bases, the J end by 5 bases, with 13 bases between. Germline V gene data show CDR1 as SGHTA and CDR2 as FQGTGA. The CDR3 is 14 amino acids. As DNA, the CDR3 is TGTGCCAGCAGCTTTAGGTACAGCGATGAGACCCAGTACTTC. It specifies CASSFRYSDETQYF.

This rearrangement joins TRBV10-3 to TRBJ2-2, with D perhaps TRBD1 (5 bases). Germline V CDR1 and CDR2: ENHRY, SYGVKD. V lost 2 bases and J lost 0, with 13 bases in between. The CDR3 runs 17 residues. For the CDR3, the DNA is TGTGCCATCAGTGAGCTCGTGACAGAACCGAACACCGGGGAGCTGTTTTTT. Protein sequence: CAISELVTEPNTGELFF.

V is TRBV27 and J is TRBJ2-7; D is perhaps TRBD1 (6 bases). In germline, CDR1 is MNHEY, CDR2 SMNVEV (reference sequence). The CDR3 loop spans 12 amino acids. V shed 6 bases and J shed 2 bases, with 8 bases lying between them. The CDR3 loop reads CASSQGPYEQYF. The CDR3 DNA follows: TGTGCCAGCAGCCAGGGGCCCTACGAGCAGTACTTC.

CDR3 in amino acids: CASSRGQGRSEQFF. The CDR3 DNA follows: TGTGCCAGTAGTAGGGGACAGGGTAGAAGTGAGCAGTTCTTC. This chain connects TRBV19 to TRBJ2-1; 9 nucleotides align to TRBD1. V was clipped by 4 bases and J by 9 bases; unmatched bases: 7. Germline V gene data show CDR1 as LNHDA and CDR2 as SQIVND (reference sequence). The CDR3 is 14 residues long.

This rearrangement joins TRBV4-2 to TRBJ2-7, with 7 bases matching TRBD2. Trimming took 1 base from V and 8 from J; bases not matched to a gene: 2. The CDR3 covers 12 residues. Germline V gene lookup returns CDR1 LGHNA and CDR2 YNFKEQ. The CDR3 bases are TGTGCCAGCAGCCAAGCGGGGGGACAGCAGTACTTC. This encodes CASSQAGGQQYF.

The rearrangement uses TRBV28 and TRBJ2-1, with D unresolved. V dropped 5 bases and J dropped 6 bases, with 14 bases sitting between them. The CDR3 is made up of 14 amino acids. Germline V gene sequence: CDR1 MDHEN, CDR2 SYDVKM. The CDR3 protein is CASSKPLGFNEQFF. CDR3 coding DNA: TGTGCCAGCAGTAAACCTCTAGGATTCAATGAGCAGTTCTTC.

The J gene is TRBJ2-5, the V gene TRBV11-2; D is ambiguous. V was shortened by 1 base and J by 2 bases, with 11 bases between the two germline ends. The CDR3 consists of 15 residues. Looked up from germline, CDR1 is SGHAT and CDR2 is FQNNGV. CDR3 sequence: CASSLGRELQETQYF. The CDR3 DNA reads as TGTGCCAGCAGCTTAGGGCGAGAACTACAAGAGACCCAGTACTTC.